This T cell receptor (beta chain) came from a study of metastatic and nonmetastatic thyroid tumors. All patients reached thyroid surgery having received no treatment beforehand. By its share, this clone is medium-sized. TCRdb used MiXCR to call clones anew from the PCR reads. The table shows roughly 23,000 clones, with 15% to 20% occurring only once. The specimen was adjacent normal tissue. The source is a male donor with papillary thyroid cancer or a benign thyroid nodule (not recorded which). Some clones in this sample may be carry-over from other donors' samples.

CDR3 in DNA: TGTGCCAGCAGCCCGAGGGACATGAACACTGAAGCTTTCTTT. It is translated as CASSPRDMNTEAFF. The chain combines TRBV6-1 with TRBJ1-1, with D possibly TRBD1 on 6 matching bases. Germline CDR1 reads MNHNS; CDR2 reads SASEGT. V lost 6 bases, J lost 0 bases, and 11 bases lay in between. The CDR3 has 14 amino acids.